There are a few counts of the clone carrying this T cell receptor (beta chain). A single record per CDR3 protein comes from TCRdb applying MiXCR to the RACE reads. The sample includes some 97,000 distinct CDR3 sequences, roughly 27% seen only once; the top ten take approximately 10%. This sample is drawn from a study of human T cells and chemical hapten exposure. Trimming removed 0 bases at V and 0 bases at J, with 10 bases between. There are 16 residues in the CDR3. CDR1 and CDR2 from the germline V gene are SGHRS and YFSETQ. Indicated time point: patch test 3, about 24 weeks after DPC sensitization. Noted treatment: therapeutic diphenylcyclopropenone sensitization with weekly scalp DPC.

This clonotype originated in a man in his forties with alopecia areata. Some clones in this sample may be carry-over from other donors' samples. This specimen consisted of whole blood, obtained in connection with sensitization to the hapten diphenylcyclopropenone (DPC). The chain joins TRBV5-1 to TRBJ2-1; D is tentatively TRBD1 or TRBD2 (5 bases each). In DNA form, the CDR3 reads TGCGCCAGCAGCTTGGGCCCAGGGAGCTCCTACAATGAGCAGTTCTTC. Residues: CASSLGPGSSYNEQFF.